The present T cell receptor beta chain was sequenced within a study of cytomegalovirus exposure and HLA in healthy donors. Study at large: From HLA-typed donors, an early data release held 70 million to 100 million unique TCRs.

On this clone: Its antigen is unknown. Sequence at one end of the junction differs from germline and may be a read error.

PCR used 60 Vbeta primers and 13 Jbeta primers. Data came from immunoSEQ multiplex PCR; TCRdb stores just in-frame clones and leaves some out. The data contain nearly 110,000 clones, roughly 70% of them singletons. CDR3 length: 13 amino acids. The germline CDR1 and CDR2 sequences are SGHRS and YFSETQ. Study conclusions and caveats: Most TCR sequences were seen very rarely across donors, but some public TCRs occurred in many.

V usage is TRBV5-1 and J usage is TRBJ2-7; TRBD1 matches 12 bases. Specimen: PBMCs. This receptor was obtained from a male donor in good health and CMV-seropositive. As DNA, the CDR3 is TGCGCCAGCAGCTTGGGGGACAGGGGGCAAGCTTCCTTC. Translation: CASSLGDRGQASF.